Detailed here is one T cell receptor (beta chain). Its specific antigen is unknown. Per-base qualities were not stored, and no clone one base away is much larger. The cohort was made up of about 610 healthy bone marrow donors. At the time of sampling, all cohort members were nominally healthy, though unrecorded immune exposures were likely present. The donor was CMV seropositive and belonged to the group of 270 or so seropositive cohort members. Each donor provided a peripheral blood sample, and peripheral blood mononuclear cells were used for TCR beta sequencing. Genomic DNA was extracted from the blood cell samples with the Qiagen DNeasy Blood Extraction Kit. This specimen belongs to a study of cytomegalovirus exposure and HLA in healthy donors (TCRdb year 2017). With respect to the entire study: An earlier analysis of some 500 of the donors reported 250 to 300 Gb of sequence data and 120 million or so unique TCR beta sequences from 150 million to 200 million T cells. About 320 gigabases of sequencing data and some 85 million unique TCR sequences were included in an early release covering under 650 HLA-typed donors. Of the roughly 400 genotyped donors, approximately 82% fell in the genetic ancestry cluster associated with self-reported Caucasian donors. The study aimed to test whether signatures of past pathogen exposure could be identified by cataloging public T cell receptors. Using immunosequencing, the study profiled T cell repertoires from fewer than 850 subjects and related those repertoires to cytomegalovirus serostatus. Along with the roughly 670-subject first cohort, a separate validation cohort of approximately 110 different subjects was used. The study combined high-throughput TCR immunosequencing, statistical association of individual TCRs with disease status, and machine learning to predict cytomegalovirus infection status. To study patterns of TCR occurrence, a later analysis re-analyzed previously published TCR beta repertoires from around 700 donors and added high-resolution HLA genotyping. The later analysis used no new phenotypic data to find candidate immune exposures, relying instead on TCR beta sequences and their occurrence across donors. To decide whether each TCR beta V gene segment behaved as functional or pseudogenic, an earlier analysis of fewer than 750 of the donors relied on high-throughput TCR beta sequencing. Donor age, sex, ethnicity and CMV serostatus were collected together with the repertoire data. Genome-wide SNP genotypes for about 65% of the 666 donors were used in a later genetic analysis, which treated that subset as a discovery cohort. All discovery cohort repertoires had been generated using a single sequencing platform. Class I and class II HLA loci were covered by the typing at four-digit resolution. The number of donors typed differed by locus, with roughly 629-640 for A, B, C, DRB1 and DQB1, more than 500 for DQA1, 606 for DPA1, and 450 to 480 for DPB1. Roughly five DR-DQ haplotypes were treated as single units for association and clustering because of strong linkage in the cohort. Among about 400 genotyped donors of the cohort, an average of around 250,000 unique TCR beta nucleotide sequences was sequenced per donor, of which approximately 18% were non-productive. General study outcomes and caveats: A group of highly shared sequence variants was considered likely to be a technical artifact of the sequencing pipeline. The only immune exposure information available for the cohort was CMV serostatus. In a later analysis, HLA-associated TCR beta chains showed more clonal expansion and lower generation probabilities than non-associated chains that were equally common. A few of the identified cytomegalovirus-associated TCR beta chains were confirmed in vitro to be specific for cytomegalovirus antigens. According to a later genetic analysis, donors in an Asian-associated ancestry cluster had fewer N-insertions in productive TCRs than the approximately 670-donor mean. Some IMGT-functional V segments, including TRBV6-2 and TRBV6-3, could not be distinguished by the 87-base-pair reads and were therefore excluded. Presence/absence analyses assumed roughly uniform sequencing depth across donors, an assumption that may not hold. Because HLA typing was missing for some donors at each locus, association tests included only the typed subset. In a later analysis, most CMV-associated TCR beta chains were found to appear HLA-restricted, with HLA associations seemingly driven largely by CMV exposure. A later analysis reported that several top co-occurrence clusters appeared linked to parvovirus B19, influenza, CMV and Epstein-Barr virus. A later analysis found that TCR association rates varied across HLA loci, with DRB1 alleles showing the most associated TCRs and HLA-C alleles the fewest. A later genetic analysis associated a missense DCLRE1C variant with V-gene and J-gene trimming of TCR beta chains, and an independent cohort replicated the association. Cytomegalovirus status was reported to be diagnosed by the classifier with high specificity and sensitivity in both the original and validation cohorts. A further reported finding was that TCR beta sequences accurately predicted the HLA-A and HLA-B alleles for most subjects in the first cohort. In this cohort, only TCR beta chains were sequenced, and detectable features were limited by the absence of alpha or paired-chain data. The authors suggested that the approach could potentially be extended to other disease states and immunological phenotypes. Broadly in line with IMGT annotations, most TCR beta V segments showed up in productive rearrangements about 90% or about 30% of the time in an earlier analysis of 450 to 750 of the donors. In a later analysis, 15,000 to 20,000 TCR beta sequences were associated with specific HLA alleles at a false discovery rate of 0.05. Most TCR sequences were observed very rarely across donors, whereas some public TCRs were present in many individuals. The study listed 150 to 200 TCR beta chains as associated with cytomegalovirus. Correlated functional status among segregating V segments might reflect linkage disequilibrium, but an unknown experimental factor could not be ruled out. Assigning TCR associations to individual alleles was difficult when HLA alleles, especially DR and DQ, strongly co-occurred. Approximately 16 rarely observed V segments, including chromosome 9 orphons, were excluded from the earlier analysis of approximately 500 of the donors because counts were too low.

Via the germline V gene, CDR1 is SGDLS and CDR2 YYNGEE. The CDR3 holds 14 amino acids from the cysteine to the phenylalanine. Just the 42-base CDR3 DNA is kept, in frame starting at base 1. For this chain, trimming is 3 bases at the V end and 6 bases at the J end, and the number of junction bases without a gene match is 9. The library was obtained by the immunoSEQ multiplex PCR assay. The multiplex PCR relied on a mix of 60 forward primers for TCR Vbeta segments and 13 reverse primers for TCR Jbeta segments. The CDR3 region of rearranged TCR beta genes was amplified from genomic DNA with a multiplex PCR assay. Amplified TCR beta libraries were sequenced as 87-base-pair reads on the Illumina HiSeq System. Per the original workflow: A later analysis counted tens of millions of unique TCR beta chains across the 700 or so repertoires, and roughly 10 million of these chains were shared by at least two donors. Raw reads were error-corrected and collapsed into unique sequences by a nearest-neighbor algorithm in which closely related sequences were merged to remove PCR and sequencing errors. To assign V, D and J gene segments, CDR3 sequences were aligned to IMGT reference sequences. Each retained sequence needed at least a six-nucleotide match to both a V gene segment and a J gene segment. A rearrangement counted as productive if the CDR3 had no stop codons and remained in frame with V and J, and every other rearrangement counted as non-productive. CDR3 was defined according to IMGT convention as the region running from the second conserved V-encoded cysteine to the conserved J-encoded phenylalanine. The earlier analysis of 550 to 650 of the donors excluded any sequence lacking an unambiguous match to a single V gene segment. An earlier analysis of a few hundred of the donors called V segments functional above 56.7% productive rearrangements and segregating when the between-donor standard deviation exceeded 5%. A statistical classification framework was developed to diagnose cytomegalovirus status using the catalog of TCR beta chain sequences. In a later analysis, TCR nucleotide sequences were compared against IMGT/GENE-DB human TR gene sequences so that V and J genes could be assigned. Using the TCRdist pipeline, a later analysis assigned CDR3 sequences along with most-parsimonious VDJ recombination scenarios. In a later analysis, each TCR beta chain was defined by its CDR3 amino acid sequence together with its V-gene family, and reads without a unique V-gene family were excluded. To address suspected cross-contamination and a sequencing artifact, a later analysis removed several hundred highly shared, low-generation-probability nucleotide sequences. A later analysis calculated a clonal expansion index for each public chain from normalized within-repertoire ranks of inferred template counts. In a later analysis, generation probabilities were computed using a VDJ recombination model fitted to out-of-frame rearrangements, and the results were checked against IGoR. A later analysis scored TCR-TCR, TCR-HLA and TCR-CMV co-occurrence with hypergeometric tests, applying a repertoire-size bias correction to TCR pairs. False discovery rates were estimated in a later analysis by permuting HLA or CMV assignments 20 times. In a later analysis, co-occurring TCRs were grouped using DBSCAN, and TCRdist sequence similarity was added for clustering within HLA-allele-positive subsets. Repertoires with fewer than 30,000 or more than 120,000 public chains were left out of co-occurrence clustering, as were five repertoires with anomalous nucleotide sharing. TCRdb re-hosts the immuneACCESS table, in-frame sequences only. Its copies lack some clones; in the studies checked, an unresolved V gene accounts for under half of them, and the cause for the rest is not known. The V and J calls and clone size come from that table; D and trimming were worked out from the DNA. Here the sample has about 120,000 clones; about 83% occur a single time. Of the sample, 2.7% is held by the ten largest clones.

The sample was PBMCs. The rearrangement joined TRBV9 to TRBJ2-7, with TRBD1 matching 7 junction bases. This TCR derives from a middle-aged woman in good health and CMV-seropositive. The bases are TGTGCCAGCAGCGAGAGGGACAGTTTTAGCGAGCAGTACTTC. This is translated as CASSERDSFSEQYF.